These 4 T cell receptor beta chains came from one sample sequenced in a study. TCRdb redid the calling of the 5' RACE reads with MiXCR, one entry per CDR3 protein. Counted here are roughly 7,700 distinct CDR3 sequences, around 67% occurring once; the ten biggest clones make up 3.5% to 5%. Sequenced sample: tumor-infiltrating naive CD4+ T cells sorted from the breast tumor. Subset here: naive CD4+ T cells, CD4+CD45RA+CD25-. These receptors were collected from a female donor with breast cancer.

With regard to this clonotype: This is likely a read error, given that the CDR3 carries no conserved phenylalanine or tryptophan at its end. The V and J genes are TRBV12-3 or TRBV12-4 and TRBJ1-2; D gene unclear. With 5 bases removed from V and 4 bases from J, the gap between germline ends came to 11 bases. This CDR3 contains 13 residues. The CDR3 nucleotides are TGTGCCAGCAGTCCACATCGATCCTATGGCTACACCCTC. It translates to CASSPHRSYGYTL.

This clonotype appeared a few times. The DNA for the CDR3 is TGCGCCAGCAGCTCGGGACAGGGCTCTGAAGCTTTCTTT. Protein: CASSSGQGSEAFF. This sequence joins TRBV5-1 and TRBJ1-1, with 9 bases that match TRBD1. The CDR3 is made up of 13 amino acids. The V segment lost 3 bases and the J segment 6 bases; nucleotides outside the gene matches: 3. CDR1 is SGHRS and CDR2 is YFSETQ in the germline V gene.

The rearrangement joins TRBV20-1 to TRBJ1-1, with D tentatively TRBD1 (6 bases). Germline CDR1 DFQATT, CDR2 SNEGSKA (reference sequence). The ends were cut back, 7 bases at V and 2 bases at J, with 14 bases in the middle. The CDR3 runs 13 residues. CDR3 sequence (DNA): TGCAGTGTAACAGGGAAGGTCAACACTGAAGCTTTCTTT. Translation: CSVTGKVNTEAFF.

The chain joins TRBV5-1 to TRBJ2-2, with D possibly being TRBD1 (6 bases). From germline, CDR1 is SGHRS and CDR2 YFSETQ. V lost 0 bases, J lost 4 bases, and 10 bases lay in between. The CDR3 is 15 amino acids. CDR3 nucleotides: TGCGCCAGCAGCTTGGGGACAGCCAGCACCGGGGAGCTGTTTTTT. Amino acid sequence: CASSLGTASTGELFF.